The rows below give T cell receptor beta chains drawn from one sample of a study of blood T cells in healthy people across ages. TCRdb re-called the 5' RACE reads through MiXCR, storing one row per CDR3 protein. The table lists 270,000 or so distinct CDR3 sequences, roughly 26% of them singletons. The source material was blood. The receptors here all came from a woman in her seventies in good health. The CDR3 runs from the conserved cysteine through the conserved F or W. A D gene is named only where the DNA matches it firmly. The size entry is marked missing in some rows and otherwise reads once, few, many or a size class.

v_gene	abundance	d_gene	j_gene	CDR3nt	CDR3aa
TRBV3-1	.	.	TRBJ2-1	TGTGCCAGCAGCCCGGGGTATGAGCAGTTCTTC	CASSPGYEQFF
TRBV5-1	few	.	TRBJ2-2	TGCGCCAGCAGCTTGGGGCGAGGGTTTACTGCCGGGGAGCTGTTTTTT	CASSLGRGFTAGELFF
TRBV4-1	few	.	TRBJ1-1	TGCGCCAGCAGCCATGGAGGGGGGAATGGGGACACTGAAGCTTTCTTT	CASSHGGGNGDTEAFF
TRBV9	.	TRBD2	TRBJ2-1	TGTGCCAGCAGCGTCGGGGGACTAGCGGGAGACGAGCAGTTCTTC	CASSVGGLAGDEQFF
TRBV14	.	.	TRBJ2-3	TGTGCCAGCAGCCAATTGTTGAGCACAGATACGCAGTATTTT	CASSQLLSTDTQYF
TRBV28	many	TRBD1	TRBJ2-5	TGTGCCAGCAGTTTAAGACAGGGGGCGACCGCTACCTACTTC	CASSLRQGATATYF
TRBV7-9	few	.	TRBJ1-2	TGTGCCAGCGGGGATCTAGGCTACACCTTC	CASGDLGYTF
TRBV5-1	few	TRBD2	TRBJ2-1	TGCGCCAGCTCCTTGACTAGCGGGTCTGCCTCCTCCTACAATGAGCAGTTCTTC	CASSLTSGSASSYNEQFF
TRBV3-1	.	TRBD2	TRBJ2-7	TGTGCCAGCAGCCGCGGACTAGCGAACTACGAGCAGTACTTC	CASSRGLANYEQYF
TRBV6-6	.	.	TRBJ2-1	TGTGCCAGCAGGGAGAGGGGTGAGCAGTTCTTC	CASRERGEQFF
TRBV29-1	few	.	TRBJ2-1	TGCAGCGTTGATAATGTGGCACCTTCCTACAATGAGCAGTTCTTC	CSVDNVAPSYNEQFF
TRBV29-1	many	.	TRBJ1-2	TGCAGCGTTGGAACTGGGGGAGGGGGTAAGGATGGCTACACCTTC	CSVGTGGGGKDGYTF
TRBV4-3	.	TRBD2	TRBJ2-2	TGCGCCAGCAGCCAAGACGGGACTAGCGCCGGGGAGCTGTTTTTT	CASSQDGTSAGELFF
TRBV18	.	.	TRBJ1-1	TGTGCCAGCTCACCACCCGGCAGTCTGAACACTGAAGCTTTCTTT	CASSPPGSLNTEAFF
TRBV29-1	few	TRBD1	TRBJ1-4	TGCACCTCCGGGACAGGGTTAGTTGAAAAACTGTTTTTT	CTSGTGLVEKLFF
TRBV29-1	.	TRBD1	TRBJ2-3	TGCAGCGTTGAAAGGGGACAGGCAGCGAAGGATGCGCAGTATTTT	CSVERGQAAKDAQYF
TRBV20-1	.	TRBD2	TRBJ2-1	TGCAGTGCTAGTAGGCTAGCGGGAATGTCGTCCAATGAGCAGTTCTTC	CSASRLAGMSSNEQFF
TRBV15	many	.	TRBJ1-2	TGTGCCACCAGCAGCTCCGGGACCTCCGTGGATGGCTACACCTTC	CATSSSGTSVDGYTF
TRBV28	.	.	TRBJ2-3	TGTGCCAGCAAAGATTCGAGGGGTAGTACAGATACGCAGTATTTT	CASKDSRGSTDTQYF
TRBV7-2	.	.	TRBJ2-3	TGTGCCAGCAGCTTATCTTCGCCTAGCGGCACAGATACGCAGTATTTT	CASSLSSPSGTDTQYF
TRBV6-1	few	.	TRBJ2-7	TGTGCCAGCAGTCCGTGGCAGGGGGGCTACGAGCAGTACTTC	CASSPWQGGYEQYF
TRBV29-1	few	.	TRBJ2-3	TGCAGCGTCCCCCCGCCAGGCTTCACAGATACGCAGTATTTT	CSVPPPGFTDTQYF
TRBV7-9	many	.	TRBJ2-7	TGTGCCAGCAGCATAGCCCTAGGAGTCGAGCAGTACTTC	CASSIALGVEQYF
TRBV7-2	.	TRBD2	TRBJ2-5	TGTGCCAGCAGCTTACGGAAAGCGGGAGCCAGGGAGACCCAGTACTTC	CASSLRKAGARETQYF
TRBV19	.	TRBD2	TRBJ2-1	TGTGCCAGTAGTCGTCCCAGCGGGAGCCGTTTGAATGAGCAGTTCTTC	CASSRPSGSRLNEQFF
TRBV2	.	.	TRBJ2-5	TGTGCCAGCACGCGGGTCCAAGAGACCCAGTACTTC	CASTRVQETQYF
TRBV4-3	.	.	TRBJ2-3	TGCGCCAGCAGCCAAGATCGATATCCGGGGGATACGCAGTATTTT	CASSQDRYPGDTQYF
TRBV28	few	.	TRBJ2-5	TGTGCCAGCAGTTTACGACAGGCCGGGACCGGGACCCAGTACTTC	CASSLRQAGTGTQYF